This T cell receptor (beta chain) is from a study of CD8 T cells in ankylosing spondylitis. This CDR3 contains 15 residues. The ends were cut back, 5 bases at V and 4 bases at J, with 17 bases in the middle. Per the germline V gene, CDR1 is MGHDK and CDR2 is SYGVNS. Quantitative molecular-barcoded 5'-RACE generated the TCR beta libraries. Via MiXCR, TCRdb re-called the 5' RACE reads, giving one row per CDR3 protein. The repertoire holds 250,000 or so distinct CDR3 sequences, with approximately 24% as singletons. Sequencing input: blood, either unsorted or a sorted T cell fraction (not recorded which). The chain employs TRBV25-1 and TRBJ2-5; D is possibly TRBD1 or TRBD2 (6 bases each). This receptor was taken from a male donor with ankylosing spondylitis or in good health (not recorded which). The CDR3 spells CASSPRQAGSETQYF. CDR3 DNA: TGTGCCAGCAGTCCACGACAGGCGGGGTCAGAGACCCAGTACTTC.